Listed below are T cell receptor beta chains from one sample, sequenced in a study of shared clonotypes between healthy human individuals. Measured with immunoSEQ multiplex PCR; TCRdb has only the in-frame clones, and not every one. The data hold 600,000 to 800,000 clones, with 55% to 80% observed a single time. The sequencing sample was made of memory CD4+ T cells sorted from blood. These receptors were obtained from a woman in her twenties or thirties in good health. Each CDR3 is given with its conserved first and last residue. A D gene is named only where the DNA matches it firmly. The size entry is marked missing in some rows and otherwise reads once, few, many or a size class.

v_call,d_call,j_call,clone_size,cdr3_aa,cdr3_nt
TRBV2,TRBD2,TRBJ2-7,-,CASISTSGGRQYF,TGTGCCAGCATTTCGACTAGCGGGGGTCGGCAGTACTTC
TRBV11-2,TRBD2,TRBJ2-1,-,CASRPGLAGVLHEQFF,TGTGCCAGCAGACCGGGACTAGCGGGAGTATTGCATGAGCAGTTCTTC
TRBV7-9,TRBD1,TRBJ1-2,-,CASSLRTEGARGYTF,TGTGCCAGCAGCTTACGGACTGAGGGGGCGAGGGGCTACACCTTC
TRBV28,-,TRBJ1-5,-,CASSMGRYSNQPQHF,TGTGCCAGCAGTATGGGACGTTATAGCAATCAGCCCCAGCATTTT
TRBV1,-,TRBJ2-7,-,CTSSQDRGIYSYEQYF,TGCACCAGCAGCCAAGATCGTGGCATATACTCCTACGAGCAGTACTTC
TRBV25-1,-,TRBJ2-1,-,CASSEFQGKGFF,TGTGCCAGCAGTGAATTTCAGGGGAAGGGTTTCTTC
TRBV7-3,-,TRBJ2-2,-,CASSPRLGGGELFF,TGTGCCAGCAGCCCTCGACTAGGAGGCGGGGAGCTGTTTTTT
TRBV14,-,TRBJ1-1,-,CASSQDENTEAFF,TGTGCCAGCAGCCAAGACGAGAACACTGAAGCTTTCTTT
TRBV7-9,-,TRBJ2-2,few,CASSSGRSLAGELFF,TGTGCCAGCAGCTCCGGACGCTCCTTGGCCGGGGAGCTGTTTTTT
TRBV28,-,TRBJ1-2,-,CASSLVQGNYGYTF,TGTGCCAGCAGTTTAGTTCAGGGAAACTATGGCTACACCTTC
TRBV28,-,TRBJ1-5,-,CASMFRGQGGGNQPQHF,TGTGCCAGCATGTTCCGGGGGCAGGGAGGAGGCAATCAGCCCCAGCATTTT
TRBV19,TRBD1,TRBJ1-2,-,CASTEDRANYGYTF,TGTGCCAGTACCGAAGACAGGGCGAACTATGGCTACACCTTC
TRBV28,-,TRBJ1-5,-,CASSYKTGLNQPQHF,TGTGCCAGCAGTTATAAAACAGGGCTCAATCAGCCCCAGCATTTT
TRBV6-1,-,TRBJ2-1,-,CALGRDLTFWEQFF,TGTGCCTTGGGTAGGGACTTGACATTCTGGGAGCAGTTCTTC
TRBV19,TRBD2,TRBJ2-7,-,CASSVRTSESYEQYF,TGTGCCAGTAGTGTCAGGACTAGCGAATCCTACGAGCAGTACTTC
TRBV25-1,-,TRBJ2-7,-,CASSEVRGPQGYYEQYF,TGTGCCAGCAGTGAAGTTAGGGGCCCACAGGGATACTACGAGCAGTACTTC
TRBV5-1,TRBD1,TRBJ2-7,-,CASSLGTGSPYEQYF,TGCGCCAGCAGCTTGGGGACAGGGTCCCCCTACGAGCAGTACTTC
TRBV5-4,-,TRBJ1-1,few,CASSLQLGSGDTEAFF,TGTGCCAGCAGCCTGCAGCTCGGGTCAGGGGACACTGAAGCTTTCTTT
TRBV28,TRBD2,TRBJ2-2,-,CASSLLLAGANGELFF,TGTGCCAGCAGTTTGTTGCTAGCGGGAGCAAACGGGGAGCTGTTTTTT
TRBV19,-,TRBJ1-5,-,CASSISDRNSNQPQHF,TGTGCCAGTAGTATAAGTGACAGGAACAGCAATCAGCCCCAGCATTTT
TRBV7-2,-,TRBJ2-5,-,CASSPEGRGGETQYF,TGTGCCAGCAGCCCCGAGGGCCGAGGGGGGGAGACCCAGTACTTC
TRBV2,-,TRBJ1-2,-,CASNFGGEGGYTF,TGTGCCAGCAACTTCGGAGGGGAGGGTGGCTACACCTTC
TRBV5-1,-,TRBJ2-5,-,CASSIGDRDGETQYF,TGCGCCAGCAGTATCGGGGATCGGGACGGAGAGACCCAGTACTTC
TRBV5-1,TRBD1,TRBJ2-7,-,CASSLADRVPYEQYF,TGCGCCAGCAGCTTGGCCGACAGGGTACCCTACGAGCAGTACTTC
TRBV27,-,TRBJ1-1,few,CASSSRGLTEAFF,TGTGCCAGCAGTTCCCGGGGGCTGACTGAAGCTTTCTTT
TRBV7-3,TRBD2,TRBJ2-3,-,CASSSTGTSISYF,TGTGCCAGCAGCTCAACCGGGACTAGCATTTCGTATTTT
TRBV28,-,TRBJ2-5,-,CASSLSPSQTQYF,TGTGCCAGCAGTTTATCCCCTTCTCAGACCCAGTACTTC
TRBV6-6,-,TRBJ2-7,-,CASSTRVRGATYEQYF,TGTGCCAGCAGTACCCGGGTGAGGGGCGCTACCTACGAGCAGTACTTC